This T cell receptor (beta chain) appears in the sequencing data of a study of cytomegalovirus exposure and HLA in healthy donors. 13 Jbeta primers and 60 Vbeta primers were used for the PCR. TCRdb's table, derived via immunoSEQ multiplex PCR, lists solely in-frame clones and lacks some. The sample includes some 250,000 clones, 82% of them seen just once. From germline, CDR1 is SGHDT and CDR2 YYEEEE. This CDR3 spans 11 amino acids. With 4 bases removed from V and 7 bases from J, the gap between germline ends came to 5 bases. Study-wide results and caveats: There were reportedly fewer N-insertions in an Asian-associated ancestry cluster than the roughly 670-donor mean, in a later analysis. When analyzed later, the rates of TCR association showed variation by HLA locus, with DRB1 the most and HLA-C the fewest. Several of the most significant clusters appeared linked to common viral pathogens, based on a later analysis.

On this clone itself: What it binds is not known.

The TCR comes from a woman aged 35 to 49 in good health and CMV-seropositive. This chain links TRBV5-6 with TRBJ2-2; D not certain. The sequencing input was PBMCs. The CDR3 loop reads CASSRHGELFF. The DNA for the CDR3 is TGTGCCAGCAGCCGACACGGGGAGCTGTTTTTT.